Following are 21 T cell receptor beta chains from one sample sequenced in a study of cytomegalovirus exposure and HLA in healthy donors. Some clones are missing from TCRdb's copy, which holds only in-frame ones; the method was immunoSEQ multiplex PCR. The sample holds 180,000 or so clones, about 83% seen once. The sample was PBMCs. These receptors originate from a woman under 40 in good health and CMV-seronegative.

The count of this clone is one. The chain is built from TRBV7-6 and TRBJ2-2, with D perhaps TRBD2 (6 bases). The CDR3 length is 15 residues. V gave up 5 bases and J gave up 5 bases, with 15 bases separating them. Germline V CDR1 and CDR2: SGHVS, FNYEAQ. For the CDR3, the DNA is TGTGCCAGCAGCAGCGCGCTAGGGAGGACCGGGGAGCTGTTTTTT. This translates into CASSSALGRTGELFF. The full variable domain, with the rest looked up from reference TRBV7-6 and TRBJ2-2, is GAGVSQSPRYKVTKRGQDVALRCDPISGHVSLYWYRQALGQGPEFLTYFNYEAQQDKSGLPNDRFSAERPEGSISTLTIQRTEQRDSAMYRCASSSALGRTGELFFGEGSRLTVL.

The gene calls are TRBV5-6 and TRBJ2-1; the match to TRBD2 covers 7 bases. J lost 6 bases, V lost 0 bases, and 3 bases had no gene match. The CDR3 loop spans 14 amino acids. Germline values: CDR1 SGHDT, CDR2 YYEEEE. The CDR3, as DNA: TGTGCCAGCAGCTTGGGACTAGCCGTCAATGAGCAGTTCTTC. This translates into CASSLGLAVNEQFF.

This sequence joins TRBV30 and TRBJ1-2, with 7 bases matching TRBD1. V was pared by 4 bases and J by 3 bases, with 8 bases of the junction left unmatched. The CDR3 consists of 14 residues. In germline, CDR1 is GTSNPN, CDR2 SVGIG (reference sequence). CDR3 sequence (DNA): TGTGCCTGGAAATACAGGGGAACCTACTATGGCTACACCTTC. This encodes CAWKYRGTYYGYTF.

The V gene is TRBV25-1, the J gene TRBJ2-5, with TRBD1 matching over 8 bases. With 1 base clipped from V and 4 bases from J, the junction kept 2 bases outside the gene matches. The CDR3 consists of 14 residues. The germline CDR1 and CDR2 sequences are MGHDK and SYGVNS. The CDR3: CASSEWTGSETQYF. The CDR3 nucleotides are TGTGCCAGCAGTGAATGGACAGGGTCAGAGACCCAGTACTTC.

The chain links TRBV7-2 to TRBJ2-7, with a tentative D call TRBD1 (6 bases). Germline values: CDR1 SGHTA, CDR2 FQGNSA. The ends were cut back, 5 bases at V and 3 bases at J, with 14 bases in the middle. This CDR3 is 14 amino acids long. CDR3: CASSLQTGSYEQYF. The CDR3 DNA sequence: TGTGCCAGCAGCCTCCAGACAGGTAGCTACGAGCAGTACTTC.

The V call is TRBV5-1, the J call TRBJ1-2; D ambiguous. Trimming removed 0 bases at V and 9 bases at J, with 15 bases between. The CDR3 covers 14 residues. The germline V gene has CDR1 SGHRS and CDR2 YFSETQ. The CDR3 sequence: CASSLDPRERSYTF. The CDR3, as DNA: TGCGCCAGCAGCTTGGACCCCCGGGAGAGAAGCTACACCTTC.

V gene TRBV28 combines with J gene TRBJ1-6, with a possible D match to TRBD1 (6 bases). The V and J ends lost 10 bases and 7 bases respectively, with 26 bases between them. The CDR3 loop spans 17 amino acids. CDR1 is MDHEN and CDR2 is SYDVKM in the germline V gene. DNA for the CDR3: TGTGCCACCTGGCGACGCAGGGGAGATATTTCGAATTCACCCCTCCACTTT. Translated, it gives CATWRRRGDISNSPLHF.

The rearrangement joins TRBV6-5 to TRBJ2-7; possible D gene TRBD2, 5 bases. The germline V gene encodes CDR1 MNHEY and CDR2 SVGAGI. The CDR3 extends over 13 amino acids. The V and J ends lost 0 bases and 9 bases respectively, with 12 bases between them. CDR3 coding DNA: TGTGCCAGCAGTTACTCTGGAGGTCTGGTGCAGTACTTC. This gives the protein CASSYSGGLVQYF.

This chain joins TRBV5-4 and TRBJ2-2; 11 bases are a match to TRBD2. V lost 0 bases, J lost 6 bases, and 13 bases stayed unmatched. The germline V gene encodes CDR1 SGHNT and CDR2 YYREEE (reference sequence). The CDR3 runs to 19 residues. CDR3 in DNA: TGTGCCAGCAGCTTGGAGGGTCCTCTAGCGGGGGGAAAATCCGGGGAGCTGTTTTTT. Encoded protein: CASSLEGPLAGGKSGELFF.

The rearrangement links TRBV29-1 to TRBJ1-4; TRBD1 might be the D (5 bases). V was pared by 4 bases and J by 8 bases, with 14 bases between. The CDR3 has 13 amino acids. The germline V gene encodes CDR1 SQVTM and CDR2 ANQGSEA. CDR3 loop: CSVAWQGEEKLFF. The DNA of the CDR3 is TGCAGCGTTGCTTGGCAGGGTGAGGAAAAACTGTTTTTT.

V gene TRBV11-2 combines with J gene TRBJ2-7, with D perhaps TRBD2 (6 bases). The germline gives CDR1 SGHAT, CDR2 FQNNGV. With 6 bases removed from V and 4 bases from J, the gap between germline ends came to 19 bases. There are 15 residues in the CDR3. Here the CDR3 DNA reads TGTGCCAGCAGTTTAACCCCGGGGGTTTTTTACGAGCAGTACTTC. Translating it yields CASSLTPGVFYEQYF.

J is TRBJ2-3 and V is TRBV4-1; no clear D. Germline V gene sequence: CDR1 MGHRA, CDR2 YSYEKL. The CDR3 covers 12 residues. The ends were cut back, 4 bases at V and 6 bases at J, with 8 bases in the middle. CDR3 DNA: TGCGCCAGCAGCCTCCCTAGGGATACGCAGTATTTT. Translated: CASSLPRDTQYF.

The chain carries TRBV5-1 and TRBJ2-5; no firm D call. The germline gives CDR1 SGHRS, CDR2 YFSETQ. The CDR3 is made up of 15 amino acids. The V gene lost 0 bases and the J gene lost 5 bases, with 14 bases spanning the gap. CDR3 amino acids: CASSLETPARETQYF. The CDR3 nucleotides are TGCGCCAGCAGCTTGGAAACTCCCGCGAGGGAGACCCAGTACTTC.

The CDR3 DNA sequence: TGTGCCAGCAGCCAAGGGACAGGGGGCCCAACTTTCTTT. Encoded protein: CASSQGTGGPTFF. The chain carries TRBV6-6 and TRBJ1-1; 12 positions match TRBD1. The V and J ends lost 6 bases and 12 bases, in that order; junction bases with no gene match: 8. CDR1 is MNHNY and CDR2 is SVGAGI in the germline V gene (reference sequence). CDR3 length: 13 amino acids.

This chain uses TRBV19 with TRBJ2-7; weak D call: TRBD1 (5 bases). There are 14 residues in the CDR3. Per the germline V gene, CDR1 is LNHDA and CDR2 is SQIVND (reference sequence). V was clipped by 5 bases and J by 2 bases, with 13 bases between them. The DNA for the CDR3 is TGTGCCAGTAGTTTTTCAGGGCAAGCCTACGAGCAGTACTTC. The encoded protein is CASSFSGQAYEQYF.

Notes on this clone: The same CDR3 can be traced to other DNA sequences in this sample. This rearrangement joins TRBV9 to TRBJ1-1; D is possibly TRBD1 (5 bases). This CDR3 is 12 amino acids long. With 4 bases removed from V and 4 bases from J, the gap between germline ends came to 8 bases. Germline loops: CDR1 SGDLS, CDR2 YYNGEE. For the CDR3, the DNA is TGTGCCAGCAGCCCCCAGGGCACTGAAGCTTTCTTT. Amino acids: CASSPQGTEAFF.

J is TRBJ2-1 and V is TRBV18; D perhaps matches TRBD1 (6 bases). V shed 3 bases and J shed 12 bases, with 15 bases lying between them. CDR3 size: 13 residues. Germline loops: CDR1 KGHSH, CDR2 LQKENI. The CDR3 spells CASSPGTKVWQFF. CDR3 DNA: TGTGCCAGCTCACCCGGGACAAAAGTATGGCAGTTCTTC.

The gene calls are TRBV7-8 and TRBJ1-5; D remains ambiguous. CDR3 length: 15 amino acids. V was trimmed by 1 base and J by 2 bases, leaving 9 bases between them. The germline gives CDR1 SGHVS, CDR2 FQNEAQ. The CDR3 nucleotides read TGTGCCAGCAGCTTAGAGGGAGGCGGCAATCAGCCCCAGCATTTT. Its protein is CASSLEGGGNQPQHF.

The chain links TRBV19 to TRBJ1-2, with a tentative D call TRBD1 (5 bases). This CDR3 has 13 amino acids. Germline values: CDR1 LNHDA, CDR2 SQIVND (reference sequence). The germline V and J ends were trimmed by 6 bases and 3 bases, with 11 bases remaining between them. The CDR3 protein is CASRKGKDYGYTF. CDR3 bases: TGTGCCAGTAGAAAGGGGAAGGACTATGGCTACACCTTC. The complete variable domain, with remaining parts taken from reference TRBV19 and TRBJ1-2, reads DGGITQSPKYLFRKEGQNVTLSCEQNLNHDAMYWYRQDPGQGLRLIYYSQIVNDFQKGDIAEGYSVSREKKESFPLTVTSAQKNPTAFYLCASRKGKDYGYTFGSGTRLTVV.

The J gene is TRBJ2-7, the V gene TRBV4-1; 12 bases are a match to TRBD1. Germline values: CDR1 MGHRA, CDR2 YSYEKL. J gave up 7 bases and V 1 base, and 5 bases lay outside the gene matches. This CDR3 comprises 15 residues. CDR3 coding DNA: TGCGCCAGCAGCCAAGTGGGACAGGGGGCGCGTGAGCAGTACTTC. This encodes CASSQVGQGAREQYF.

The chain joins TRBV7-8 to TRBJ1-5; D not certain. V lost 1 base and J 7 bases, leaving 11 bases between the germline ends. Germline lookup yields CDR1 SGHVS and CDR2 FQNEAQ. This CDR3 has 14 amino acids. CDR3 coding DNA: TGTGCCAGCAGCTTAGTCACCCGCGGACAGCCCCAGCATTTT. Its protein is CASSLVTRGQPQHF.